This is a list of T cell receptor beta chains from one sample in a study of T cell repertoires in cytomegalovirus infection. Via MiXCR, TCRdb re-called the reads, giving one row per CDR3 protein. The sample has about 440,000 distinct CDR3 sequences, about 33% seen once. The specimen was PBMCs. These receptor sequences come from a human donor in good health (CMV status not recorded). Some clones in this sample may be carry-over from other donors' samples. Each CDR3 is given with its conserved first and last residue. Each record gives: V gene, CDR3 length, J gene, clone size, D gene, CDR3 protein, CDR3 DNA. A D gene is named only where the DNA matches it firmly. Clone size is not always given. Where it is, it says once, few, many or a class for expanded clones.

V gene: TRBV7-6
CDR3 length: 14
J gene: TRBJ1-3
clone size: many
D gene: -
CDR3 protein: CASSPGTIKNTIYF
CDR3 DNA: TGTGCCAGCAGCCCGGGGACGATCAAAAACACCATATATTTT

V gene: TRBV19
CDR3 length: 15
J gene: TRBJ2-1
clone size: few
D gene: -
CDR3 protein: CASNDRLSSYNEQFF
CDR3 DNA: TGTGCCAGTAACGACAGGCTGAGCTCCTACAATGAGCAGTTCTTC

V gene: TRBV19
CDR3 length: 15
J gene: TRBJ2-3
clone size: -
D gene: -
CDR3 protein: CASRNRDGRTDTQYF
CDR3 DNA: TGTGCCAGTCGCAATAGGGACGGCCGCACAGATACGCAGTATTTT

V gene: TRBV6-5
CDR3 length: 17
J gene: TRBJ1-1
clone size: -
D gene: -
CDR3 protein: CASSYSTGGDLWTEAFF
CDR3 DNA: TGTGCCAGCAGTTACTCGACCGGGGGAGACTTGTGGACTGAAGCTTTCTTT

V gene: TRBV3-1
CDR3 length: 15
J gene: TRBJ2-1
clone size: -
D gene: -
CDR3 protein: CASSQDPRALNEQFF
CDR3 DNA: TGTGCCAGCAGCCAAGACCCTAGGGCCCTCAATGAGCAGTTCTTC

V gene: TRBV6-2/TRBV6-3
CDR3 length: 13
J gene: TRBJ2-1
clone size: few
D gene: -
CDR3 protein: CASSYSSDPEQFF
CDR3 DNA: TGTGCCAGCAGTTACTCGAGTGACCCTGAGCAGTTCTTC

V gene: TRBV27
CDR3 length: 19
J gene: TRBJ2-3
clone size: few
D gene: -
CDR3 protein: CASSSRLGTRQVGSNTQYF
CDR3 DNA: TGTGCCAGCAGTTCGCGGCTGGGGACTCGCCAAGTTGGGTCTAATACGCAGTATTTT

V gene: TRBV6-6
CDR3 length: 15
J gene: TRBJ2-1
clone size: -
D gene: TRBD2
CDR3 protein: CASSYRAGGPHEQFF
CDR3 DNA: TGTGCCAGCAGTTACCGGGCGGGGGGGCCACATGAGCAGTTCTTC

V gene: TRBV18
CDR3 length: 13
J gene: TRBJ1-1
clone size: -
D gene: -
CDR3 protein: CASSQTLTGEAFF
CDR3 DNA: TGTGCCAGCTCCCAAACCTTGACAGGAGAAGCTTTCTTT

V gene: TRBV20-1
CDR3 length: 13
J gene: TRBJ1-2
clone size: once
D gene: TRBD1
CDR3 protein: CSAPNRGNYGYTF
CDR3 DNA: TGCAGTGCGCCTAACAGGGGTAACTATGGCTACACCTTC

V gene: TRBV6-4
CDR3 length: 15
J gene: TRBJ2-3
clone size: few
D gene: TRBD2
CDR3 protein: CATGVGTSGTDTQYF
CDR3 DNA: TGTGCCACCGGGGTAGGGACTAGCGGAACAGATACGCAGTATTTT

V gene: TRBV7-9
CDR3 length: 16
J gene: TRBJ1-2
clone size: many
D gene: TRBD1
CDR3 protein: CASSKGQGEVNYGYTF
CDR3 DNA: TGTGCCAGCAGCAAGGGACAGGGGGAGGTGAACTATGGCTACACCTTC

V gene: TRBV27
CDR3 length: 14
J gene: TRBJ2-1
clone size: few
D gene: TRBD1
CDR3 protein: CASTGQGAGSEQFF
CDR3 DNA: TGTGCCAGCACCGGACAGGGGGCGGGCAGTGAGCAGTTCTTC

V gene: TRBV7-8
CDR3 length: 12
J gene: TRBJ2-5
clone size: many
D gene: -
CDR3 protein: CASSRLRETQYF
CDR3 DNA: TGTGCCAGCAGCAGGCTCAGGGAGACCCAGTACTTC

V gene: TRBV23-1
CDR3 length: 14
J gene: TRBJ2-7
clone size: -
D gene: TRBD1
CDR3 protein: CASRGDRGRYEQYF
CDR3 DNA: TGCGCCAGCAGGGGGGACAGGGGGCGTTACGAGCAGTACTTC

V gene: TRBV7-9
CDR3 length: 17
J gene: TRBJ1-2
clone size: -
D gene: TRBD1
CDR3 protein: CASSTWGRGQINYGYTF
CDR3 DNA: TGTGCCAGCAGCACCTGGGGCAGGGGGCAGATCAACTATGGCTACACCTTC

V gene: TRBV7-8
CDR3 length: 16
J gene: TRBJ2-7
clone size: many
D gene: -
CDR3 protein: CASSPPDRLSSYEQYF
CDR3 DNA: TGTGCCAGCAGCCCTCCTGACAGGCTATCATCCTACGAGCAGTACTTC

V gene: TRBV4-1
CDR3 length: 16
J gene: TRBJ2-5
clone size: -
D gene: TRBD1
CDR3 protein: CASSQLGTGGQEAQYF
CDR3 DNA: TGCGCCAGCAGCCAGCTCGGGACAGGGGGCCAAGAGGCCCAGTACTTC

V gene: TRBV25-1
CDR3 length: 13
J gene: TRBJ2-7
clone size: few
D gene: TRBD2
CDR3 protein: CASSFQLASEQYF
CDR3 DNA: TGTGCCAGCAGCTTCCAACTAGCGTCCGAGCAGTACTTC

V gene: TRBV12-3/TRBV12-4
CDR3 length: 14
J gene: TRBJ1-5
clone size: many
D gene: -
CDR3 protein: CASTLSTSHVTQHF
CDR3 DNA: TGTGCCAGCACTCTCTCTACCTCCCACGTAACCCAGCATTTT

V gene: TRBV12-3/TRBV12-4
CDR3 length: 15
J gene: TRBJ1-2
clone size: few
D gene: TRBD1
CDR3 protein: CASSLGRTGGRGYTF
CDR3 DNA: TGTGCCAGCAGTTTAGGGAGGACAGGGGGCCGTGGCTACACCTTC

V gene: TRBV27
CDR3 length: 16
J gene: TRBJ2-7
clone size: -
D gene: -
CDR3 protein: CASSLSIAGNSYEQYF
CDR3 DNA: TGTGCCAGCAGTTTATCAATAGCAGGAAATTCCTACGAGCAGTACTTC

V gene: TRBV5-5
CDR3 length: 14
J gene: TRBJ2-1
clone size: few
D gene: TRBD1
CDR3 protein: CASSAWTGGNEQFF
CDR3 DNA: TGTGCCAGCAGCGCCTGGACAGGGGGAAATGAGCAGTTCTTC

V gene: TRBV7-2
CDR3 length: 13
J gene: TRBJ2-7
clone size: many
D gene: -
CDR3 protein: CASSKGLNYEQYF
CDR3 DNA: TGTGCCAGTTCGAAGGGGCTGAACTACGAGCAGTACTTC

V gene: TRBV6-2/TRBV6-3
CDR3 length: 14
J gene: TRBJ1-1
clone size: -
D gene: TRBD1
CDR3 protein: CASSYGARGIEAFF
CDR3 DNA: TGTGCCAGCAGTTACGGTGCCAGGGGGATTGAAGCTTTCTTT

V gene: TRBV14
CDR3 length: 15
J gene: TRBJ2-5
clone size: -
D gene: -
CDR3 protein: CASSLGLTYQETQYF
CDR3 DNA: TGTGCCAGCAGCCTGGGACTCACGTACCAAGAGACCCAGTACTTC

V gene: TRBV12-3/TRBV12-4
CDR3 length: 12
J gene: TRBJ2-7
clone size: -
D gene: TRBD1
CDR3 protein: CASGDRYYEQYF
CDR3 DNA: TGTGCCAGCGGGGACAGGTACTACGAGCAGTACTTC

V gene: TRBV5-4
CDR3 length: 14
J gene: TRBJ1-4
clone size: -
D gene: -
CDR3 protein: CASSSGTLDEKLFF
CDR3 DNA: TGTGCCAGCAGCTCCGGGACCCTTGATGAAAAACTGTTCTTT

V gene: TRBV6-2/TRBV6-3
CDR3 length: 13
J gene: TRBJ1-1
clone size: few
D gene: TRBD1
CDR3 protein: CASSWNRGWEAFF
CDR3 DNA: TGTGCCAGCAGTTGGAACAGGGGCTGGGAAGCTTTCTTT

V gene: TRBV6-5
CDR3 length: 15
J gene: TRBJ2-1
clone size: -
D gene: TRBD1
CDR3 protein: CARSYQGQGHNEQFF
CDR3 DNA: TGTGCCCGCAGTTACCAGGGACAGGGACACAATGAGCAGTTCTTC

V gene: TRBV7-8
CDR3 length: 12
J gene: TRBJ1-1
clone size: many
D gene: -
CDR3 protein: CASSASRGRAFF
CDR3 DNA: TGTGCCAGCAGCGCCTCCCGGGGACGGGCTTTCTTT

V gene: TRBV7-2
CDR3 length: 15
J gene: TRBJ1-1
clone size: many
D gene: -
CDR3 protein: CASSFIGTANTEAFF
CDR3 DNA: TGTGCCAGCAGCTTTATTGGGACGGCGAACACTGAAGCTTTCTTT

V gene: TRBV4-3
CDR3 length: 15
J gene: TRBJ1-5
clone size: -
D gene: -
CDR3 protein: CASSQADRPNQPQHF
CDR3 DNA: TGCGCCAGCAGCCAAGCGGACAGACCCAATCAGCCCCAGCATTTT

V gene: TRBV7-2
CDR3 length: 13
J gene: TRBJ1-4
clone size: many
D gene: TRBD1
CDR3 protein: CASSPDRGGKLFF
CDR3 DNA: TGTGCCAGCAGCCCTGACAGGGGGGGAAAACTGTTTTTT

V gene: TRBV6-6
CDR3 length: 17
J gene: TRBJ1-2
clone size: few
D gene: TRBD1
CDR3 protein: CASSAVRTGGNENGYTF
CDR3 DNA: TGTGCCAGCAGCGCAGTAAGAACAGGGGGCAATGAGAATGGCTACACCTTC

V gene: TRBV12-3/TRBV12-4
CDR3 length: 18
J gene: TRBJ1-5
clone size: -
D gene: TRBD1
CDR3 protein: CASTSRGTGRGSNQPQHF
CDR3 DNA: TGTGCCAGCACCAGTCGGGGGACAGGGAGGGGAAGCAATCAGCCCCAGCATTTT

V gene: TRBV18
CDR3 length: 17
J gene: TRBJ2-1
clone size: few
D gene: TRBD2
CDR3 protein: CASSPRLAGAHANEQFF
CDR3 DNA: TGTGCCAGCTCACCCCGACTAGCGGGGGCCCATGCGAATGAGCAGTTCTTC

V gene: TRBV6-1
CDR3 length: 13
J gene: TRBJ2-5
clone size: many
D gene: TRBD1
CDR3 protein: CASERDRQETQYF
CDR3 DNA: TGTGCCAGCGAAAGGGACAGGCAAGAGACCCAGTACTTC

V gene: TRBV6-1
CDR3 length: 14
J gene: TRBJ1-2
clone size: -
D gene: TRBD1
CDR3 protein: CASRPGTEHYGYTF
CDR3 DNA: TGTGCCAGCAGACCCGGGACAGAGCACTATGGCTACACCTTC

V gene: TRBV19
CDR3 length: 16
J gene: TRBJ2-1
clone size: -
D gene: TRBD2
CDR3 protein: CASSNYRTGGENEQFF
CDR3 DNA: TGTGCCAGTAGTAACTATCGGACCGGGGGGGAAAATGAGCAGTTCTTC